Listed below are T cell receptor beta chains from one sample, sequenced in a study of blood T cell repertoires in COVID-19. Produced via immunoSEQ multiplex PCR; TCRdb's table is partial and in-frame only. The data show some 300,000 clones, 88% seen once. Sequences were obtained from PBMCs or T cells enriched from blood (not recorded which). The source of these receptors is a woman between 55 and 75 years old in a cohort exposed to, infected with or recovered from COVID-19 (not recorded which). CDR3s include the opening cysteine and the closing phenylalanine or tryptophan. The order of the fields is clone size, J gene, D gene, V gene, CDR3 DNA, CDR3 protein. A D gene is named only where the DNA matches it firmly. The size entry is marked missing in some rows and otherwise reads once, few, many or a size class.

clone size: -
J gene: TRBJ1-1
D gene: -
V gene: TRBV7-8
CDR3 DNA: TGTGCCAGCAGCGCACAGGAGAACACTGAAGCTTTCTTT
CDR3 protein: CASSAQENTEAFF

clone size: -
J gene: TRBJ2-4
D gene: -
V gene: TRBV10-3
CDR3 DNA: TGTGCCATCAGTGAGTCGGAGACCGGGGTGTTCGATAAAAACATTCAGTACTTC
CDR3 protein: CAISESETGVFDKNIQYF

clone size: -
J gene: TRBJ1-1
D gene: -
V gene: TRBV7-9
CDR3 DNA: TGTGCCAGCAGCTTAAATACAGGGCGCGTCACTGAAGCTTTCTTT
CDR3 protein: CASSLNTGRVTEAFF

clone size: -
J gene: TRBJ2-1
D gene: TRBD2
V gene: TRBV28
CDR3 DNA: TGTGCCAGCTTAATGGGGGGGACGTTAGGCAATGAGCAGTTCTTC
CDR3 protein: CASLMGGTLGNEQFF

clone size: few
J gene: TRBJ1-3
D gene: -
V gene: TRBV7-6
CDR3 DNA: TGTGCCAGCAGCTTATTTTACCCAGGGGCCGACTCTGGAAACACCATATATTTT
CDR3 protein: CASSLFYPGADSGNTIYF

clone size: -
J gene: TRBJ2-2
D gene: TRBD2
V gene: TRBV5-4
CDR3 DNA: TGTGCCAGCAGCTATGCTAGCGGGAGGGCCGCCGGGGAGCTGTTTTTT
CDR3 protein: CASSYASGRAAGELFF

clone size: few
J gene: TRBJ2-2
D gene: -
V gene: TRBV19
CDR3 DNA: TGTGCCAGTAGTATACAAGCGACCACCGGGGAGCTGTTTTTT
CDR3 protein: CASSIQATTGELFF

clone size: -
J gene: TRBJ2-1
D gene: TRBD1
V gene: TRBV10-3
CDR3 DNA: TGTGCCATCAGTCGACAGGGGTACTACAATGAGCAGTTCTTC
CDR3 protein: CAISRQGYYNEQFF

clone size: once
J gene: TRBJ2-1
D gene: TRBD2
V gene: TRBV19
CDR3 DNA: TGTGCCAGTAGTATAGCTAGCGGGAGCCTGAATGAGCAGTTCTTC
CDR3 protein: CASSIASGSLNEQFF

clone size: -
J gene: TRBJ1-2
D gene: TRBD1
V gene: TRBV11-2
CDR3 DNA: TGTGCCAGCAGCTTTGACAGGGGGTCTCTCTATGGCTACACCTTC
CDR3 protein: CASSFDRGSLYGYTF

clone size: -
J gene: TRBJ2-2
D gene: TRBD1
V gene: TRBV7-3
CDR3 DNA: TGTGCCAGCAGTTCGGACAGGGGAGCCGGGGAGCTGTTTTTT
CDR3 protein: CASSSDRGAGELFF

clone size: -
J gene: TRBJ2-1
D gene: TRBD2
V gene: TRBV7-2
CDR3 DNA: TGTGCCAGCAGCTTAGCAGCGGCTAGCGGGAGTGAGCAGTTCTTC
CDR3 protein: CASSLAAASGSEQFF